This T cell receptor beta chain was obtained from a study of radiation and T cells in renal cell carcinoma. Study-wide points: In blood, top tumor clones expanded by 2 weeks, shrinking by 4.

The germline V gene has CDR1 SEHNR and CDR2 FQNEAQ (reference sequence). This CDR3 comprises 15 residues. Trimming stripped 7 bases from V and 0 bases from J, with 12 bases between. The repertoire was sequenced with immunoSEQ multiplex PCR; TCRdb's copy has only in-frame clones and lacks some. The sample lists tens of thousands of clones, roughly three quarters occurring once. The time point here: baseline pretreatment blood. Treatment described: 15 Gy SBRT to primary tumor, nephrectomy 4 weeks later. The tumor was a clear cell renal cell carcinoma. Concerning this clone itself: Antigen specificity is unknown.

Sequencing used blood, obtained from a patient whose treatment included radiotherapy and nephrectomy. The sequence was collected from a man aged 55 to 70 with renal cell carcinoma. The V gene is TRBV7-9, the J gene TRBJ2-2; D tentatively reads TRBD1 or TRBD2 (6 bases each). Here the CDR3 reads CASNRGTTNTGELFF. The CDR3 nucleotides are TGTGCCAGCAACCGCGGGACAACGAACACCGGGGAGCTGTTTTTT.